This T cell receptor beta chain was documented in a study of post-analysis software for immune sequencing data. Study results and caveats: Comparison of patients with controls showed 4 to 6 TRBV segments more frequent in patients, TRBV5-6, TRBV5-1 and TRBV20-1 among them.

Presence of unique molecular identifiers characterized the TCR beta cDNA libraries. T cells numbering roughly 0.9 to 10 million yielded cDNA molecules that totaled about 500,000. One entry per CDR3 protein, called by TCRdb with MiXCR from the PCR reads. The data hold 650,000 to 900,000 distinct CDR3 sequences, with around 45% observed a single time. CDR3 length: 12 amino acids. Germline-derived CDR1 and CDR2 are SQVTM and ANQGSEA. V gave up 7 bases and J gave up 6 bases; unmatched junction bases: 8. In this sample, this clonotype turned up a few times. Its antigen is unidentified. The chain has TRBV29-1 and TRBJ1-1; 7 bases map to TRBD1. The sequence derives from a girl aged 10 to 17 with multiple sclerosis. The sequenced sample consisted of blood. The chain's CDR3 is CSAGGSDAEAFF. Here the CDR3 DNA reads TGCAGCGCAGGGGGAAGTGACGCTGAAGCTTTCTTT.